Here is one T cell receptor beta chain with its context. Regarding time point: after dendritic cell vaccination, including at tumor progression/relapse. None of the glioblastoma patients had an isocitrate dehydrogenase mutation. The sample belongs to a study of glioma-infiltrating T cells after dendritic cell vaccination. The junction had 6 bases not matched to a gene; V was cut back by 4 bases and J by 6 bases. The CDR3 is 14 residues long. Germline CDR1 reads LNHDA; CDR2 reads SQIVND (reference sequence). The primer mix had 60 V beta and 13 J beta primers. TCRdb's copy holds only in-frame clones and misses some; the assay was immunoSEQ multiplex PCR. The table has 65,000 to 80,000 clones, 87% seen once.

The source was blood, collected after dendritic cell vaccination. The TCR sequence derives from a human donor with glioblastoma. The rearrangement uses TRBV19 and TRBJ2-1; 7 nucleotides line up with TRBD2. The CDR3 sequence is CASSTRAGVNEQFF. The CDR3 DNA follows: TGTGCCAGTAGTACCCGGGCGGGGGTCAATGAGCAGTTCTTC. Supplemented by reference TRBV19 and TRBJ2-1, the full variable domain reads DGGITQSPKYLFRKEGQNVTLSCEQNLNHDAMYWYRQDPGQGLRLIYYSQIVNDFQKGDIAEGYSVSREKKESFPLTVTSAQKNPTAFYLCASSTRAGVNEQFFGPGTRLTVL.